What follows are 15 T cell receptor beta chains derived from one specimen sequenced in a study of beta chain features in type 1 diabetes. Isolated RNA was reverse transcribed in full, so expressed TCRB transcripts were sequenced. Clones were sequenced by immunoSEQ multiplex PCR, and TCRdb holds only the in-frame ones, with some missing. The sample consists of some 900,000 clones, 15% to 20% of them appearing once. Sequenced: naive CD4+ T cells from blood. The receptors here all came from a woman aged 18-30 years in good health.

V is TRBV27 and J is TRBJ2-5, with D unclear. The DNA end lines up better with TRBJ2-7; the J call may be wrong. This CDR3 is built from 14 residues. Per the germline V gene, CDR1 is MNHEY and CDR2 is SMNVEV (reference sequence). The CDR3 loop reads CASSLLGPPSEQYF. CDR3 bases: TGTGCCAGCAGTTTACTAGGCCCTCCTAGCGAGCAGTACTTC.

This clone was counted a few times. The chain carries TRBV5-4 and TRBJ1-1, with 7 bases matching TRBD1. The CDR3 consists of 12 residues. J was trimmed by 7 bases and V by 4 bases; bases with no gene match: 4. Germline lookup yields CDR1 SGHNT and CDR2 YYREEE (reference sequence). In DNA form, the CDR3 reads TGTGCCAGCAGCCGGGACAGTGTTGAAGCTTTCTTT. This codes for CASSRDSVEAFF. Looking up the rest from reference TRBV5-4 and TRBJ1-1 gives the full variable domain: ETGVTQSPTHLIKTRGQQVTLRCSSQSGHNTVSWYQQALGQGPQFIFQYYREEENGRGNFPPRFSGLQFPNYSSELNVNALELDDSALYLCASSRDSVEAFFGQGTRLTVV.

The genes are TRBV28 and TRBJ2-5; the D is unclear. The germline V gene has CDR1 MDHEN and CDR2 SYDVKM. The CDR3 length is 11 residues. V lost 2 bases, J lost 4 bases, and 2 bases lay in between. As DNA, the CDR3 is TGTGCCAGCAGTTTAATAGAGACCCAGTACTTC. This codes for CASSLIETQYF. The variable domain in full, with the rest retrieved from reference TRBV28 and TRBJ2-5, is DVKVTQSSRYLVKRTGEKVFLECVQDMDHENMFWYRQDPGLGLRLIYFSYDVKMKEKGDIPEGYSVSREKKERFSLILESASTNQTSMYLCASSLIETQYFGPGTRLLVL.

This clone was detected only a few times. This rearrangement joins TRBV21-1 to TRBJ2-5; TRBD1 is the table's D call and was not checked against the DNA. TRBV21-1 is described as a pseudogene. CDR3 length: 18 residues. CDR3 loop: CASSKPPYPGQGEETQYF. The DNA for the CDR3 is TGTGCCAGCAGCAAACCTCCATATCCGGGACAGGGAGAAGAGACCCAGTACTTC.

V usage is TRBV27 and J usage is TRBJ2-7; TRBD1 agrees at 10 bases. The CDR3 sequence is 15 residues long. The V and J ends lost 5 bases and 4 bases, in that order; junction bases with no gene match: 8. Per germline, CDR1 MNHEY and CDR2 SMNVEV (reference sequence). The CDR3 bases are TGTGCCAGCAGTATAGACCGGGACAGGGGTTACGAGCAGTACTTC. Translated: CASSIDRDRGYEQYF.

The chain has TRBV5-1 and TRBJ2-5; 7 bases agree with TRBD1. Trimming removed 4 bases from V and 1 base from J; junction bases left unmatched: 1. Germline CDR1 SGHRS, CDR2 YFSETQ. This CDR3 comprises 13 residues. This CDR3 is CASSQGVQETQYF. The CDR3 DNA reads as TGCGCCAGCAGCCAGGGGGTCCAAGAGACCCAGTACTTC.

V usage is TRBV2 and J usage is TRBJ1-5; 11 bases are a match to TRBD1. Germline trimming cut 7 bases from V and 2 bases from J; bases unmatched to any gene: 7. The CDR3 extends over 16 amino acids. In germline, CDR1 is SNHLY, CDR2 FYNNEI. This chain's CDR3 is CASIRDRGFRNQPQHF. CDR3 DNA: TGTGCCAGCATCCGGGACAGGGGGTTTCGCAATCAGCCCCAGCATTTT.

This clone was picked up many times. The chain recombines TRBV4-3 with TRBJ1-2; D remains ambiguous. Germline-derived CDR1 and CDR2 are LGHNA and YSLEER. The ends were cut back, 0 bases at V and 10 bases at J, with 15 bases in the middle. The CDR3 spans 14 residues. The CDR3 nucleotides are TGCGCCAGCAGCCAAGATGTGGCCTCCGGAGACTACACCTTC. Its translation: CASSQDVASGDYTF.

This clone was recorded a few times. The chain employs TRBV10-3 and TRBJ2-7, with D perhaps TRBD2 (5 bases). V lost 7 bases to trimming and J lost 2 bases, with 15 bases between them. Germline V gene lookup returns CDR1 ENHRY and CDR2 SYGVKD. The CDR3 has 14 amino acids. The chain's CDR3 is CAITRGLGAYEQYF. The CDR3 DNA follows: TGTGCCATCACACGCGGGCTAGGCGCCTACGAGCAGTACTTC.

This clone was observed a handful of times. J is TRBJ2-1 and V is TRBV7-8; D is ambiguous. The CDR3 extends over 14 amino acids. V lost 5 bases to trimming and J lost 5 bases, with 13 bases between them. The germline CDR1 and CDR2 sequences are SGHVS and FQNEAQ. CDR3 amino acids: CASSRRHKNNEQFF. In nucleotides, the CDR3 is TGTGCCAGCAGCCGACGGCACAAAAACAATGAGCAGTTCTTC.

This clone was seen a single time. V gene TRBV28 combines with J gene TRBJ1-4, with D possibly being TRBD1 (6 bases). This CDR3 is built from 17 residues. Germline values: CDR1 MDHEN, CDR2 SYDVKM. V was pared by 10 bases and J by 6 bases, with 27 bases between. CDR3 coding DNA: TGTGCCACCATTACAGGGACCATGGCGGGCCTCCATGAAAAACTGTTTTTT. This codes for CATITGTMAGLHEKLFF.

This clone was detected a few times. The chain couples TRBV9 to TRBJ2-3; 7 nucleotides match TRBD2. With V trimmed by 4 bases and J by 1 base, 9 bases remained unmatched. The germline CDR1 and CDR2 sequences are SGDLS and YYNGEE. The CDR3 runs 16 residues. CDR3 DNA: TGTGCCAGCAGCCCCGTAGGGGAGGGAGGCACAGATACGCAGTATTTT. Residues: CASSPVGEGGTDTQYF. Together with reference TRBV9 and TRBJ2-3, the CDR3 gives the full variable domain: DSGVTQTPKHLITATGQRVTLRCSPRSGDLSVYWYQQSLDQGLQFLIQYYNGEERAKGNILERFSAQQFPDLHSELNLSSLELGDSALYFCASSPVGEGGTDTQYFGPGTRLTVL.

A few counts support this clone. J is TRBJ2-5 and V is TRBV19, with 11 bases matching TRBD1. V lost 8 bases to trimming and J lost 9 bases; unmatched junction nucleotides: 11. This CDR3 comprises 14 residues. From germline, CDR1 is LNHDA and CDR2 SQIVND (reference sequence). In nucleotides, the CDR3 is TGTGCCAGTTCCCGGACAGGGGGCCCGGGGGCCCAGTACTTC. It yields the protein CASSRTGGPGAQYF.

The V call is TRBV18, the J call TRBJ2-6; D might be TRBD2 (6 bases). The germline gives CDR1 KGHSH, CDR2 LQKENI. This CDR3 has 19 amino acids. The germline V and J ends were trimmed by 1 base and 2 bases, with 18 bases remaining between them. CDR3 bases: TGTGCCAGCTCACCACGCTCAGGAGGGAGCGGCACTGGGGCCAACGTCCTGACTTTC. Translating it yields CASSPRSGGSGTGANVLTF.

The CDR3 DNA follows: TGTGCCAGCAGTACCACAGGGTCGGGCAATCAGCCCCAGCATTTT. Translation: CASSTTGSGNQPQHF. The chain carries TRBV6-6 and TRBJ1-5, with D maybe TRBD1 (6 bases). The CDR3 has 15 residues. Germline V gene sequence: CDR1 MNHNY, CDR2 SVGAGI (reference sequence). V was shortened by 5 bases and J by 2 bases, with 13 bases between the two germline ends.